This T cell receptor beta chain was captured by sequencing in a study of shared clonotypes between healthy human individuals (TCRdb year 2020). Broadly, across the study: A couple of women and a few men aged 18 to 49 years were included in the cohort. Per donor, three plates each were used for CD4 naive and CD4 memory, two for CD8 naive, and one for CD8 memory. To increase sequencing depth and limit assay-specific biases, different laboratories used diverse techniques to prepare libraries and sequence TCR repertoires. To estimate repertoire size and how much clonotype sharing occurs between individuals, the study deeply sequenced the blood TCR repertoires of several healthy adults. Between about 0.85 and 9.5 billion PBMCs per donor were obtained by leukapheresis.

Healthy HIV-negative adults with no recently reported acute infections or vaccinations were included as donors. Every donor was a Caucasian adult residing in Nashville, Tennessee, USA. CD8 memory samples were composed of magnetically selected CD45RO+ cells combined with CCR7-negative CD45RA+ effector memory (TemRA) cells. Blood was obtained by leukapheresis, after which PBMCs were separated by Ficoll-Histopaque density gradient centrifugation and cryopreserved in liquid nitrogen vapor phase. Analytical flow cytometry was used to check the purity and quantity of each magnetically sorted T cell population. Genomic DNA was isolated from each sorted fraction and quantified by UV absorbance on a Nanodrop 2000c. Trimming accounts for 3 bases at V and 4 bases at J, while the number of junction bases matched to no gene is 2. The CDR3 spans 14 residues, from the cysteine through the phenylalanine. The read is trimmed to its CDR3 DNA, 42 bases read in frame from base 1. Taken from the germline V gene, the CDR1 and CDR2 loops are MNHEY and SVGAGI.

This clone has just one count. Its antigen target is currently unknown. The record has no base qualities; no much larger clone is one base away. TCR CDR3 regions were amplified from genomic DNA by multiplex PCR using the deep immunoSEQ assay. For each cell subset, the extracted genomic DNA was distributed evenly across all wells of several immunoSEQ 96-well plates, and each plate served as one replicate. For sorted subsets, about 200 ng genomic DNA, equal to 25,000 to 35,000 T cell genomes, was loaded into each replicate PCR. Purified libraries were measured with a Qubit 3.0 fluorometer, size-checked on a Bioanalyzer 2100, and measured again with the KAPA Library Quantification kit. A separate single-read 150-cycle Illumina NextSeq 550 flow cell was used to sequence each immunoSEQ 96-well plate. In the original analysis: Because only junctional sequences without quality scores were contained in the immunoSEQ output, filtering matching that applied to full-length reads could not be performed. To assign V/J genes and CDR3, sequences were annotated using PyIR, a Python wrapper for IgBLAST v1.9, with IMGT germline references. Reads were removed for weak V/J assignments (E-value above 1e-6), missing CDR3, stop codons, out-of-frame junctions, or ambiguous translated residues. V3J clonotypes were defined as sequences sharing the same inferred V gene, J gene, and CDR3 amino acid sequence. To compute the percentage overlap between repertoires, the number of shared unique clonotypes was divided by the size of the smaller repertoire. RTK rarefaction, the Chao1 estimator, and Recon v2.1 estimates of unobserved clonotypes were used to assess repertoire richness. For all TCRbeta clonotypes obtained by the gDNA method from a handful of donors, generation probabilities were computed with OLGA. The clones in this table, taken by TCRdb from immuneACCESS, are in-frame only. Not every clone is retained; where verified, under half of the shortfall comes from an unresolved V gene, and the cause of the rest is unknown. V, J and clone size were drawn from that table, and D and trimming were deduced from the DNA. Within this sample are about 100,000 clones, with approximately 65% of them counted one time only. The ten largest make up around 24% of the sample.

Study-level results and caveats: Naive subsets generally had larger estimated clonotype richness than memory subsets. Sampling was limited to blood, and TCR repertoires in tissue likely differ from TCR repertoires in blood. Based on pairwise subsampling, the degree of clonotype sharing among donors was expected to be affected by sequencing depth. Rarefaction of sorted-subset datasets indicated incomplete sequencing despite the large sequencing depth. Clonotypes shared by all four sorted-subset donors showed higher generation probabilities than non-shared clonotypes. Because the study included a small number of donors, the genetic and exposure-history diversity represented was limited. Approximately 5% of naive CD4, around 4% of naive CD8, 2.3% of memory CD4, and 0.35% to 0.5% of memory CD8 clonotypes were shared across four donors.

Sequenced sample: memory CD8+ T cells sorted from blood. In the paper's terms, the cell subset or site label means: CD45RO+ cells pooled with CCR7-negative TemRA cells. This receptor was taken from a woman younger than 45 in good health. The V and J segments used are TRBV6-5 and TRBJ2-2, with 7 central nucleotides matching TRBD2. The sequenced DNA: TGTGCCAGCAGTTATCCGGGGGGCACCGGGGAGCTGTTTTTT. It encodes CASSYPGGTGELFF.